This entry concerns a single T cell receptor beta chain. The antigen this receptor binds is unknown. From each donor, a roughly 2.7 ml peripheral blood sample was collected into PAXgene tubes and kept at -80 degrees C. Without any T cell sorting, total RNA was extracted from whole blood using the PAXgene blood miRNA kit on an automated QIAcube. Peripheral blood from monozygotic twin pairs concordant or discordant for inflammatory bowel disease was subjected to deep TCRalpha and TCRbeta repertoire profiling with unique molecular barcoding. For every twin pair, smoking habits were documented, and each individual was categorised as a current, former or never smoker. From a lookup of the germline V gene, CDR1 and CDR2 are KGHSH and LQKENI. Inclusive of the bounding cysteine and phenylalanine, the CDR3 is 16 residues long. The DNA is not on file. Library creation used 5' RACE. The input for every TCR library was approximately 3,500 ng of total RNA. cDNA was synthesized with SMARTScribe reverse transcriptase in eight separate reactions per sample. During cDNA synthesis, template switching introduced unique molecular identifiers that contained a 6-nucleotide sample barcode. TCRalpha and TCRbeta cDNA was amplified in two nested PCRs of approximately 17 and 9 cycles, and bead purification was carried out after each PCR. Before amplification, the cDNA was treated with uracil DNA-glycosylase and purified using the QIAquick PCR purification kit. The second PCR added Illumina TruSeq-compatible adapters along with sample-specific barcodes. TapeStation and Qubit were used to check library quality and concentration, and approximately 5.5 ng of each library went into the pool. Pooled libraries were sequenced on an Illumina HiSeq2500 single-index Rapid Run with 2 x 100 bp reads and custom sequencing primers. Under the source paper's analysis protocol: MiGEC version 1.2.6 was used for UMI-based consensus assembly, which corrected PCR and sequencing errors. V(D)J alignment, clonotype assembly and CDR3 extraction were performed with MiXCR version 2.1.1. Gene usage, clonotype sharing and MAIT/NKT TCR abundance were normalised by analysing the top 1000, 10 000 and 20 000 clonotypes per sample. After downsampling to 27 000 UMIs, diversity was calculated as the inverse Simpson index using the vegan R package. Paired Mann-Whitney U tests were applied to discordant twin pairs, with Benjamini-Hochberg correction for multiple testing. TCRdb reprocessed the reads, reporting each CDR3 protein sequence once and no DNA. The V and J calls follow TCRdb's processing rather than the paper's. The sample's table lists a count of some 440,000 distinct CDR3 sequences. The ten top clones hold roughly 2.3% of the sample.

The entry originates in a study of monozygotic twins with inflammatory bowel disease (dated by TCRdb to the late 2010s). With respect to the entire study: The complete study included around 30 monozygotic twin pairs: 19 IBD-discordant Danish pairs and nine German pairs, of which four were IBD-concordant and five were IBD-discordant. Each individual had, on average, about 151 000 unique TCRalpha sequences and 181 000 unique TCRbeta sequences available for analysis. The search for disease-associated traits relied mainly on comparing IBD patients with their genetically identical healthy co-twins within discordant pairs. Findings and caveats that apply to the study as a whole: Compared with healthy twins, IBD patients shared fewer clonotypes with other individuals, and the difference was most pronounced in patients with signs of disease activity. Concordant and discordant twins showed no difference in repertoire similarity, possibly because of limited statistical power. Different T cell subtypes could not be distinguished in the analysis. Differing immunosuppressive treatments among patients may have added background noise and inter-individual variability to the repertoires. IBD patients had lower TCRbeta repertoire diversity, measured by the inverse Simpson index, than their healthy co-twins. The results gave no support for a single strong signal or clonotype linked to IBD.

The sequenced material came from blood. The chain is made from TRBV18 and TRBJ2-2; TCRdb's D call of TRBD1 is untestable without DNA. This TCR derives from a human donor with ulcerative colitis or Crohn's disease, or a healthy co-twin of an affected twin (not recorded which). The CDR3 in this case is CASSPPTGATTGELFF.